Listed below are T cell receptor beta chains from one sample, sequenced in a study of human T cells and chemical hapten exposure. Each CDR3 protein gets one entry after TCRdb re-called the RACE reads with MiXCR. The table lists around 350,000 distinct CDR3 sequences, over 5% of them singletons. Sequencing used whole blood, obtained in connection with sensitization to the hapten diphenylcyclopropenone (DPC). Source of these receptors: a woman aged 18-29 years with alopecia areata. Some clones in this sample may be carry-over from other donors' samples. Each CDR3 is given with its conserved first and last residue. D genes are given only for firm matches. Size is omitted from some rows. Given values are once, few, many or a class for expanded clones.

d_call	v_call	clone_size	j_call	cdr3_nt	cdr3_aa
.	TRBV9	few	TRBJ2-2	TGTGCCAGCAGCGTAGCGGTGGCCGTCGGGGAGCTGTTTTTT	CASSVAVAVGELFF
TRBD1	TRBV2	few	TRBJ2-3	TGTGCCAGCAGTGAGACAGGGCCAGATACGCAGTATTTT	CASSETGPDTQYF
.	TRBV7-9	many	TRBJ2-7	TGTGCCAGCAGTCAGGACGGTTACGAGCAGTACTTC	CASSQDGYEQYF
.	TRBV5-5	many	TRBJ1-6	TGTGCCAGCAGCTTGCGGGCGGGTGTGTATTCACCCCTCCACTTT	CASSLRAGVYSPLHF
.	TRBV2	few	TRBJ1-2	TGTGCCAGTGGGATTAACTATGGCTACACCTTC	CASGINYGYTF
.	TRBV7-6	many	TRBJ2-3	TGTGCCAGCAGCTTAGGGCCCCAAGCGGATCGTAGCACAGATACGCAGTATTTT	CASSLGPQADRSTDTQYF
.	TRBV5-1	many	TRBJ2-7	TGCGCCAGCAGCTTGAACCCGAGGGAGCAGTACTTC	CASSLNPREQYF
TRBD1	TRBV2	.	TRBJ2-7	TGTGCCAGCAGCGGACGACAGGGGAGATCGGGGGAGCAGTACTTC	CASSGRQGRSGEQYF
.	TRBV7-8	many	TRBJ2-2	TGTGCCAGCAGCCTTCAGGGAGAGGGCACCGGGGAGCTGTTTTTT	CASSLQGEGTGELFF
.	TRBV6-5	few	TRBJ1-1	TGTGCCAGCAGTTACCAGGAATCACACACTGAAGCTTTCTTT	CASSYQESHTEAFF
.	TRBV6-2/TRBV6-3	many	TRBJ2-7	TGTGCCACAGACCCGGACGGAGGCTTGGAGCAGTACTTC	CATDPDGGLEQYF
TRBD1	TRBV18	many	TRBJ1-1	TGTGCCAGCTCACAAGACAGGGCCACTGAAGCTTTCTTT	CASSQDRATEAFF
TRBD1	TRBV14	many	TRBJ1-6	TGTGCCAGCGGGACAGGGCGGTCACCCCTCCACTTT	CASGTGRSPLHF
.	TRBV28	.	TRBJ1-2	TGTGCCACCATCTCACCGCAGTTGCGGTATGGCTACACCTTC	CATISPQLRYGYTF
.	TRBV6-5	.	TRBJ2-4	TGTGCCAGCAGGACGGGACGTCTAGCCAAAAACATTCAGTACTTC	CASRTGRLAKNIQYF
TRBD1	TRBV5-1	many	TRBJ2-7	TGCGCCAGCGGACCGGGACAGTCCTACGAGCAGTACTTC	CASGPGQSYEQYF
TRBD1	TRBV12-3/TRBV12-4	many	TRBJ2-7	TGTGCCAGCAGTTTAAGGGACAGGGGATACGAGCAGTACTTC	CASSLRDRGYEQYF
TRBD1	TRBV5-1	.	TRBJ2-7	TGCGCCAGCAGCTTAAATTTTCAACAGGGGGCTTCCGAGCAGTACTTC	CASSLNFQQGASEQYF
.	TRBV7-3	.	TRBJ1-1	TGTGCCAGCAGCGCGCAAGGACTGAACACTGAAGCTTTCTTT	CASSAQGLNTEAFF
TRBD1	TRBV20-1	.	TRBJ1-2	TGCAGTGTTATAGCAGGGGGCCACAACTATGGCTACACCTTC	CSVIAGGHNYGYTF
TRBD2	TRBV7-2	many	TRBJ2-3	TGTGCCAGCAGCTCTTACACTAGCGGGGGGGCCCAGACAGATACGCAGTATTTT	CASSSYTSGGAQTDTQYF
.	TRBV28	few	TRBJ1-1	TGTGCCAGCAGTGTCAACGGGAGGAGGACTGAAGCTTTCTTT	CASSVNGRRTEAFF
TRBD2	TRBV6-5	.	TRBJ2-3	TGTGCCAGCAGTCCCAGACGGGGGGGCCATGGAGATACGCAGTATTTT	CASSPRRGGHGDTQYF
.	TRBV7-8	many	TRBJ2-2	TGTGCCAGCAGCTTCCTCCTAGGGGCATCGAACACCGGGGAGCTGTTTTTT	CASSFLLGASNTGELFF
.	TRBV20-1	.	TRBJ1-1	TGCAGTGCCCGGGGAGCCCCGAACACTGAAGCTTTCTTT	CSARGAPNTEAFF
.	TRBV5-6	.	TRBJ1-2	TGTGCCAGCAGCTTTCTGACAGAGCCTAACTATGGCTACACCTTC	CASSFLTEPNYGYTF
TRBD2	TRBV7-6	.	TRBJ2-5	TGTGCCAGCAGCTACTCCCAGGGAGAGCGGGGTATTTACTTC	CASSYSQGERGIYF
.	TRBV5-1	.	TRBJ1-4	TGCGCCAGCAGCTTGGACAGGGCGGAGGAAAAACTGTTTTTT	CASSLDRAEEKLFF
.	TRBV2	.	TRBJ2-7	TGTGCCAGCCGTGGGTATAGTATCGACGAGCAGTACTTC	CASRGYSIDEQYF
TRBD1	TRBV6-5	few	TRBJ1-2	TGTGCCAGCAGTTACTCAATCAGGGGGCAATATGGCTACACCTTC	CASSYSIRGQYGYTF
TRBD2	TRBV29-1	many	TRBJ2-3	TGCAGCGTTGCCCGGACTAGCGGGGGGCGCGACACAGATACGCAGTATTTT	CSVARTSGGRDTDTQYF
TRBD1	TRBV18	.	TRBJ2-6	TGTGCCAGCTCACCAAATACAGGGGCTGGGGCCAACGTCCTGACTTTC	CASSPNTGAGANVLTF
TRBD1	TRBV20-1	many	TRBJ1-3	TGCAGTGCTAAACAACAGGGGGTCGCTGGAAACACCATATATTTT	CSAKQQGVAGNTIYF
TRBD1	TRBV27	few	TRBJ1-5	TGTGCCAGCAGTTCTATACAGGGGGGTCAGCCCCAGCATTTT	CASSSIQGGQPQHF
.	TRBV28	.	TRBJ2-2	TGTGCCAGCAGTTTAACCCAGGCTACCGGGGAGCTGTTTTTT	CASSLTQATGELFF
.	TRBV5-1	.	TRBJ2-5	TGCGCCAGCAGCTTGGCCCTTGGAAGAAACTCCGGGACCCAGTACTTC	CASSLALGRNSGTQYF
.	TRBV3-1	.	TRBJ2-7	TGTGCCAGCAGCCCCACGACAGGCCATTACGAGCAGTACTTC	CASSPTTGHYEQYF
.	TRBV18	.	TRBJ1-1	TGTGCCAGCTCACCACGACAGGACGGCGGCACTGAAGCTTTCTTT	CASSPRQDGGTEAFF
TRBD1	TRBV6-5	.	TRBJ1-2	TGTGCCAGCAGAAAACAGGGGTTGGGTCGAGGCTACACCTTC	CASRKQGLGRGYTF
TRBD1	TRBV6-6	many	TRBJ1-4	TGTGCCAGCAGCCATGGGACAGTTAATGAAAAACTGTTTTTT	CASSHGTVNEKLFF